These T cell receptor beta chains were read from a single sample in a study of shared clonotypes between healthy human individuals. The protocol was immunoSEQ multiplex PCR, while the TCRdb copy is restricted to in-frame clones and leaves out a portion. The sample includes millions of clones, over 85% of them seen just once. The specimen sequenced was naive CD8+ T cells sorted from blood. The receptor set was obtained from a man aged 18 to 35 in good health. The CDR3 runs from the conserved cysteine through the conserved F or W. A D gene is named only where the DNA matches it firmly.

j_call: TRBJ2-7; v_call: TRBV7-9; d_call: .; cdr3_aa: CASSNGGAEDYEQYF
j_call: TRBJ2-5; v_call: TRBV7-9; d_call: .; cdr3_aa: CASSPPGPQETQYF
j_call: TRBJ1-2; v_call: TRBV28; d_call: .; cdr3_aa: CASLGGGGYTF
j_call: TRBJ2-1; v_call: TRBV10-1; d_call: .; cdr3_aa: CASSESRGQGIYNEQFF
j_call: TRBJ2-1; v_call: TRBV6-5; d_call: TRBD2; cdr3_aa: CASSYSTSGSDEQFF
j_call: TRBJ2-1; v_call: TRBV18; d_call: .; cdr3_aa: CASSRLAWDNEQFF
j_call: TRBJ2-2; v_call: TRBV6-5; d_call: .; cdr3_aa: CATSWGNSAGELFF
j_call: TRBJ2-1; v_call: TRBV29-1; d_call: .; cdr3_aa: CSVAGLTGSYNEQFF
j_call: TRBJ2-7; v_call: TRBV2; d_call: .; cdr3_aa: CASSEWGAPESHEQYF
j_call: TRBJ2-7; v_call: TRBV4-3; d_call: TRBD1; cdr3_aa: CASSQEETGSYEQYF
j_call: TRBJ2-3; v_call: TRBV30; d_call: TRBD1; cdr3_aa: CAWSSGQGIDTQYF
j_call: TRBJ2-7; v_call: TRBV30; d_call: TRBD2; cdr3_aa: CAWTQPSGPYEQYF
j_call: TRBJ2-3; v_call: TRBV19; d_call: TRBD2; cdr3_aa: CASSISREGPDTQYF
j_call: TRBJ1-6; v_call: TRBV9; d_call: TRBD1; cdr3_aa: CASSLGQGSDSPLHF
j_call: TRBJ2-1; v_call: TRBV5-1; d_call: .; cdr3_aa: CASSLLLRGSEYEQFF
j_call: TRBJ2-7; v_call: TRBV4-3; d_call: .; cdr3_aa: CASSQDLWSDYEQYF
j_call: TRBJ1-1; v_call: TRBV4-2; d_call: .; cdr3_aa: CASSQGGDLSPEAFF
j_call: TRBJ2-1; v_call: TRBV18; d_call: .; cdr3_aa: CASSPEGFSYNEQFF
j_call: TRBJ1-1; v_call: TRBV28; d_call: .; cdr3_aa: CASSLTGTTEAFF
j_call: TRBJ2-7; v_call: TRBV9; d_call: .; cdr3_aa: CASSVGREYEQYF
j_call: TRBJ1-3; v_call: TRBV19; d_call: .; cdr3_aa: CASSLQGVYGNTIYF
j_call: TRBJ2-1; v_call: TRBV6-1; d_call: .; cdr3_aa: CASSEDWPSGDYNEQFF
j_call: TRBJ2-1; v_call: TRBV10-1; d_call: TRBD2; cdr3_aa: CASSDAGLAGDFEQFF
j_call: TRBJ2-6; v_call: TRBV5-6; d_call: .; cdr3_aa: CASSSLDSTLSGANVLTF
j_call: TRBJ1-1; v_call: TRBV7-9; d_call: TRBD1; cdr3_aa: CASSLVLGAGTGGTEAFF
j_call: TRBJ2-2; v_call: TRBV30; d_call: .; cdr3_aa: CAWEQGVGELFF
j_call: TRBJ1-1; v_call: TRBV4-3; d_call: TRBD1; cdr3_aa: CASSEKDRGNTEAFF
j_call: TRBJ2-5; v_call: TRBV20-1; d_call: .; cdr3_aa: CSGDFQETQYF
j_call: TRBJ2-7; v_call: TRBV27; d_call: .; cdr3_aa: CASSPGQGPSYEQYF
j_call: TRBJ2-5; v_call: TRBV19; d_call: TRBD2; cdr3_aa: CASSFTSGSRETQYF
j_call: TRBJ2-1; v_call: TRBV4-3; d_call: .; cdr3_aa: CASSQGPYSEQFF
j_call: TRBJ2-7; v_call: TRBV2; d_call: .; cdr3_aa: CASTHSGRSYEQYF
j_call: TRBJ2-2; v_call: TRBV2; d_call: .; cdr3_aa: CASSDPRTGELFF
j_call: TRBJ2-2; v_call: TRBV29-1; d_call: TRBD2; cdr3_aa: CSVALAGNTGELFF
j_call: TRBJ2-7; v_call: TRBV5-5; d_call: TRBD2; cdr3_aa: CASSWTSGNEQYF
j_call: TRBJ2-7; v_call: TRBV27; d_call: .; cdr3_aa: CASSLTGMTNEQYF
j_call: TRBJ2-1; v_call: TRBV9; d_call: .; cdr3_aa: CASSLGTSYNEQFF